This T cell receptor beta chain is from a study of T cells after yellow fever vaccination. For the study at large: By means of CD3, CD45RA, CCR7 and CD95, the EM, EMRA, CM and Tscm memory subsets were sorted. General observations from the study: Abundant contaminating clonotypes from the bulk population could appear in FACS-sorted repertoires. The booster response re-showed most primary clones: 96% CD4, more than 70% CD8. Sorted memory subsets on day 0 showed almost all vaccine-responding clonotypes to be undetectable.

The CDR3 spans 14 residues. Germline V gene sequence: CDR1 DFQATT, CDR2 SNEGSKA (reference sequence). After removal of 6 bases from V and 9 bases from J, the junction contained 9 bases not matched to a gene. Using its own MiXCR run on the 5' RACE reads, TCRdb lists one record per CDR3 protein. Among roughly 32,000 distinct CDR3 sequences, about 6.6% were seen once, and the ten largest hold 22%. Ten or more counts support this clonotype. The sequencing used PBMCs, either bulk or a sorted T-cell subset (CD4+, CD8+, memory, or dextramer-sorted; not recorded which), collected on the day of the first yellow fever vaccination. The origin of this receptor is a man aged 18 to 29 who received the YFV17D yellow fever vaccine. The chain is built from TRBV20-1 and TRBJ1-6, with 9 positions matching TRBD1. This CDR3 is CSAWTGAESSPLHF. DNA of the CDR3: TGCAGTGCGTGGACAGGGGCCGAGAGTTCACCCCTCCACTTT.